This T cell receptor beta chain was sequenced in a study of blood T cell repertoires in COVID-19. About the research overall: Collection of acute and convalescent COVID-19 samples took place in the United States, Italy and Spain.

This table comes from immunoSEQ multiplex PCR, and its TCRdb copy is limited to in-frame clones, with some not included. The repertoire consists of 100,000 to 120,000 clones, with roughly 79% occurring once and the leading ten covering less than 45%. CDR1 and CDR2 from the germline V gene are SGHDT and YYEEEE. The CDR3 spans 14 residues. Input material: peripheral blood. The sequence came from an elderly man with acute or convalescent COVID-19. The V gene is TRBV5-6, the J gene TRBJ2-7, with 13 bases identical to TRBD2. CDR3 in amino acids: CASSLRGLAGSLSV. In DNA, the CDR3 is TGTGCCAGCAGCTTGCGGGGACTAGCGGGATCCCTCTCTGTC.